Below, 29 T cell receptor beta chains from the same sample are listed, as sequenced in a study of cytomegalovirus exposure and HLA in healthy donors (dated by TCRdb to the late 2010s). The library was built by means of the immunoSEQ multiplex PCR assay. For the multiplex PCR, a mixture combining 60 forward primers for TCR Vbeta segments and 13 reverse primers for TCR Jbeta segments was used. The source is immuneACCESS, and TCRdb retained only in-frame sequences with V and J called. Part of the clones is not carried over; for the studies checked, unresolved V genes explain less than half of this, and the remainder is unexplained. The sample includes roughly 90,000 clones, with around three quarters observed a single time. 4.6% of the sample belongs to the ten largest clones. Input material: PBMCs. The receptors were gathered from a woman aged 40 to 50 in good health and CMV-seropositive.

The chain joins TRBV7-2 to TRBJ2-5; TRBD1 might be the D (6 bases). CDR3 size: 17 residues. From germline, CDR1 is SGHTA and CDR2 FQGNSA. Between the trimmed V and J ends, which lost 2 bases and 4 bases, there was a span of 20 bases. The CDR3 loop reads CASSLFRGETIAETQYF. The CDR3, as DNA: TGTGCCAGCAGCTTATTCAGGGGAGAGACGATAGCAGAGACCCAGTACTTC.

This clone came up a few times. The CDR3 sequence: CASSHALGLTDTQYF. Here the CDR3 DNA reads TGCGCCAGCAGCCACGCTCTTGGCCTCACAGATACGCAGTATTTT. The V call is TRBV4-3, the J call TRBJ2-3; D unclear. The germline CDR1 and CDR2 sequences are LGHNA and YSLEER. Trimming removed 3 bases at V and 2 bases at J, with 12 bases between. CDR3 size: 15 residues.

The chain links TRBV7-9 to TRBJ2-1, with 10 bases aligning to TRBD2. The CDR3 contains 14 residues. Germline V gene lookup returns CDR1 SEHNR and CDR2 FQNEAQ (reference sequence). The junction had 2 bases not matched to a gene; V was cut back by 7 bases and J by 2 bases. The CDR3 DNA reads as TGTGCCAGCATGACTAGCGGGCCCTACAATGAGCAGTTCTTC. Its translation: CASMTSGPYNEQFF.

This rearrangement joins TRBV6-5 to TRBJ1-4; D is unresolved. V lost 6 bases to trimming and J lost 8 bases, with 16 bases between them. CDR1 is MNHEY, CDR2 SVGAGI, per germline. This CDR3 is 14 amino acids long. The CDR3 spells CASSPSGVGEKLFF. The CDR3 bases are TGTGCCAGCAGCCCCTCCGGGGTAGGGGAAAAACTGTTTTTT.

The V call is TRBV5-4, the J call TRBJ2-7; a weak D match, TRBD1 (5 bases). The CDR3 runs to 13 residues. V was shortened by 3 bases and J by 2 bases, with 9 bases between the two germline ends. Germline V CDR1 and CDR2: SGHNT, YYREEE (reference sequence). CDR3 coding DNA: TGTGCCAGCAGCTGGGGCGGCACCTACGAGCAGTACTTC. It is translated as CASSWGGTYEQYF.

V and J are TRBV20-1 and TRBJ2-7; no definite D call. Per germline, CDR1 DFQATT and CDR2 SNEGSKA (reference sequence). Trimming shortened V by 5 bases and J by 5 bases, and 7 bases separated the two germline ends. The CDR3 has 10 residues. DNA for the CDR3: TGCAGTGCTTCGTCGGACGAGCAGTACTTC. Protein sequence: CSASSDEQYF.

The V and J genes are TRBV7-9 and TRBJ2-5; TRBD2 aligns across 7 bases. With V trimmed by 5 bases and J by 3 bases, 15 bases remained unmatched. The CDR3 is 17 residues long. Per the germline V gene, CDR1 is SEHNR and CDR2 is FQNEAQ (reference sequence). CDR3 DNA: TGTGCCAGCAGCCCCCGGGCTAGCGGAGGGAGGGAAGAGACCCAGTACTTC. This gives the protein CASSPRASGGREETQYF.

This rearrangement joins TRBV19 to TRBJ2-7, with 8 bases fitting TRBD2. The CDR3 contains 15 residues. V lost 4 bases, J lost 7 bases, and 12 bases stayed unmatched. The germline V gene encodes CDR1 LNHDA and CDR2 SQIVND (reference sequence). CDR3 sequence (DNA): TGTGCCAGTAGTAGGGGTAGCGGGAACCTCTTAGAGCAGTACTTC. Translation: CASSRGSGNLLEQYF.

The chain links TRBV4-3 to TRBJ2-2; 9 bases are a match to TRBD2. V lost 1 base, J lost 0 bases, and 6 bases stayed unmatched. This CDR3 is 18 amino acids long. Germline loops: CDR1 LGHNA, CDR2 YSLEER. CDR3 nucleotide sequence: TGCGCCAGCAGCCAAGGCCCTCCTAGCGGGGCGAACACCGGGGAGCTGTTTTTT. It is translated as CASSQGPPSGANTGELFF.

The chain carries TRBV29-1 and TRBJ2-3, with D possibly matching TRBD2 (5 bases). Germline V gene data show CDR1 as SQVTM and CDR2 as ANQGSEA. This CDR3 spans 14 amino acids. CDR3 amino acids: CSVSGALATDTQYF. The DNA of the CDR3 is TGCAGTGTCAGCGGAGCTCTAGCCACAGATACGCAGTATTTT.

The V call is TRBV6-1, the J call TRBJ2-3, with TRBD2 matching 8 bases. V gave up 4 bases and J gave up 3 bases; unmatched junction bases: 6. Germline CDR1 MNHNS, CDR2 SASEGT. This CDR3 has 15 residues. Written as DNA, the CDR3 is TGTGCCAGCAGTGCGACAGGCGGGGGGACAGATACGCAGTATTTT. It encodes CASSATGGGTDTQYF.

In DNA form, the CDR3 reads TGCGCCAGCAGCCAAGCGCCCATGCGGGCGGGAGGGTTGGGGACCGGGGAGCTGTTTTTT. Protein: CASSQAPMRAGGLGTGELFF. The chain joins TRBV4-3 to TRBJ2-2; TRBD2 matches 9 bases. After removal of 1 base from V and 5 bases from J, the junction contained 17 bases not matched to a gene. CDR1 is LGHNA, CDR2 YSLEER, per germline. The CDR3 has 20 amino acids.

The rearrangement joins TRBV28 to TRBJ1-5, with a weak D call TRBD1 (5 bases). CDR1 and CDR2 (germline): MDHEN, SYDVKM. The CDR3 length is 12 residues. Between the trimmed V and J ends, which lost 7 bases and 7 bases, there was a span of 11 bases. The CDR3, as DNA: TGTGCCAGCACTTCTCCAGGGCAGCCCCAGCATTTT. It yields the protein CASTSPGQPQHF.

Note on this clone: Other nucleotide sequences from this sample produce the same CDR3. This chain joins TRBV5-1 and TRBJ2-3; unclear D gene. Trimming cost V 5 bases and J 0 bases, with 13 bases left between them. This CDR3 is 15 amino acids long. CDR1 is SGHRS, CDR2 YFSETQ, per germline. CDR3 residues: CASRRSLSSTDTQYF. As DNA, the CDR3 is TGCGCCAGCAGACGGAGTCTATCTAGCACAGATACGCAGTATTTT.

V is TRBV19 and J is TRBJ1-5, with 7 bases matching TRBD1. The V segment lost 9 bases and the J segment 6 bases; nucleotides outside the gene matches: 17. CDR1 LNHDA and CDR2 SQIVND come from the germline V gene (reference sequence). The CDR3 contains 16 residues. CDR3 in DNA: TGTGCCAGCAGCGACCAGGGGGTAACTTCGCGTCAGCCCCAGCATTTT. Protein sequence: CASSDQGVTSRQPQHF. Using reference TRBV19 and TRBJ1-5 for the parts outside the CDR3, the full variable domain is DGGITQSPKYLFRKEGQNVTLSCEQNLNHDAMYWYRQDPGQGLRLIYYSQIVNDFQKGDIAEGYSVSREKKESFPLTVTSAQKNPTAFYLCASSDQGVTSRQPQHFGDGTRLSIL.

The chain links TRBV6-5 to TRBJ1-1, with 7 bases aligning to TRBD1. The CDR3 totals 15 residues. Germline V lookup: CDR1 MNHEY, CDR2 SVGAGI. Germline trimming cut 2 bases from V and 2 bases from J; bases unmatched to any gene: 5. CDR3 bases: TGTGCCAGCAGTTACGTTAGGGGGCGAAACACTGAAGCTTTCTTT. The encoded protein is CASSYVRGRNTEAFF.

The chain has TRBV6-4 and TRBJ2-3, with 8 bases matching TRBD2. The trim removed 2 bases at V and 4 bases at J, leaving 2 bases unmatched. The CDR3 spans 14 residues. The germline gives CDR1 MRHNA, CDR2 SNTAGT. CDR3 sequence reads: CASSDSGSPDTQYF. Written as DNA, the CDR3 is TGTGCCAGCAGTGACAGCGGGAGTCCAGATACGCAGTATTTT.

The V and J genes are TRBV4-2 and TRBJ2-1; 9 bases agree with TRBD2. The CDR3 totals 16 residues. Germline CDR1 is LGHNA and CDR2 is YNFKEQ. The ends lost 1 base at V and 8 bases at J; junction bases unmatched: 9. CDR3 in DNA: TGTGCCAGCAGCCAAGCCGGAGCGGGAGGCCCGCATGAGCAGTTCTTC. Protein: CASSQAGAGGPHEQFF.

J is TRBJ2-3 and V is TRBV19; TRBD2 aligns across 8 bases. Germline assignment: CDR1 LNHDA and CDR2 SQIVND (reference sequence). This CDR3 spans 14 amino acids. The junction had 9 bases not matched to a gene; V was cut back by 5 bases and J by 8 bases. The CDR3 DNA sequence: TGTGCCAGTAGTGTAAGCGGGAGTGAGGTTACGCAGTATTTT. Translation gives CASSVSGSEVTQYF. Full variable domain (missing parts from reference TRBV19 and TRBJ2-3): DGGITQSPKYLFRKEGQNVTLSCEQNLNHDAMYWYRQDPGQGLRLIYYSQIVNDFQKGDIAEGYSVSREKKESFPLTVTSAQKNPTAFYLCASSVSGSEVTQYFGPGTRLTVL.

The chain is built from TRBV6-1 and TRBJ1-5, with 7 positions matching TRBD1. The V and J ends lost 7 bases and 7 bases, in that order; junction bases with no gene match: 10. CDR1 MNHNS and CDR2 SASEGT come from the germline V gene. The length of the CDR3 is 14 residues. The CDR3 reads CASIEGDRDQPQHF. CDR3 DNA sequence: TGTGCCAGCATCGAGGGGGACAGAGACCAGCCCCAGCATTTT.

The chain combines TRBV19 with TRBJ1-1; D not resolved. Germline V gene sequence: CDR1 LNHDA, CDR2 SQIVND (reference sequence). This CDR3 comprises 13 residues. The ends were cut back, 9 bases at V and 1 base at J, with 12 bases in the middle. As DNA, the CDR3 is TGTGCCAGCGCGGATCGATCGAACACTGAAGCTTTCTTT. Its protein is CASADRSNTEAFF. The full variable domain, in which reference TRBV19 and TRBJ1-1 provide the parts outside the CDR3, is DGGITQSPKYLFRKEGQNVTLSCEQNLNHDAMYWYRQDPGQGLRLIYYSQIVNDFQKGDIAEGYSVSREKKESFPLTVTSAQKNPTAFYLCASADRSNTEAFFGQGTRLTVV.

The chain recombines TRBV15 with TRBJ2-7, with 7 nucleotides matching TRBD2. CDR3 size: 14 residues. Germline CDR1 reads LNHNV; CDR2 reads YYDKDF (reference sequence). With V trimmed by 6 bases and J by 2 bases, 7 bases remained unmatched. The CDR3 nucleotides are TGTGCCACCAGAGGTAGCGGGCCGACCTACGAGCAGTACTTC. Protein sequence: CATRGSGPTYEQYF. Drawing the rest from reference TRBV15 and TRBJ2-7, the complete variable domain is DAMVIQNPRYQVTQFGKPVTLSCSQTLNHNVMYWYQQKSSQAPKLLFHYYDKDFNNEADTPDNFQSRRPNTSFCFLDIRSPGLGDTAMYLCATRGSGPTYEQYFGPGTRLTVT.

The rearrangement uses TRBV4-3 and TRBJ2-1, with 7 bases identical to TRBD2. The CDR3 sequence is 15 residues long. CDR1 and CDR2 (germline): LGHNA, YSLEER. V was clipped by 5 bases and J by 3 bases; unmatched bases: 7. The CDR3 DNA is TGCGCCAGCAGCACCTCTAGCGGAGACTACAATGAGCAGTTCTTC. This encodes CASSTSSGDYNEQFF.

The chain recombines TRBV7-2 with TRBJ2-3; TRBD2 aligns across 9 bases. The germline V gene has CDR1 SGHTA and CDR2 FQGNSA. This CDR3 has 15 amino acids. V was clipped by 4 bases and J by 5 bases; unmatched bases: 7. The CDR3 DNA sequence: TGTGCCAGCAGCTATAGCGGGAGTGGGATAGATACGCAGTATTTT. Translated, it gives CASSYSGSGIDTQYF.

The V and J genes are TRBV7-3 and TRBJ2-1, with D unclear. Per the germline V gene, CDR1 is SGHTA and CDR2 is FQGTGA. V lost 9 bases to trimming and J lost 0 bases, with 9 bases between them. This CDR3 has 13 amino acids. CDR3 DNA sequence: TGTGCCAGTAGACTGAGCTCCTACAATGAGCAGTTCTTC. Its protein is CASRLSSYNEQFF.

This clone was detected a few times. The CDR3 loop is CASSQDTTRSQGEQFF. The CDR3 bases are TGCGCCAGCAGCCAAGATACTACTAGATCCCAAGGCGAGCAGTTCTTC. This chain connects TRBV4-3 to TRBJ2-1, with D perhaps matching TRBD2 (5 bases). This CDR3 has 16 residues. V lost 0 bases, J lost 10 bases, and 19 bases lay in between. The V gene's germline CDR1 is LGHNA and CDR2 YSLEER.

This clone was seen once. This chain connects TRBV7-8 to TRBJ2-7; the match to TRBD2 covers 9 bases. Germline V gene data show CDR1 as SGHVS and CDR2 as FQNEAQ. Losses at the gene ends were 1 base for V and 1 base for J; bases not matched to a gene: 5. The CDR3 has 16 amino acids. CDR3 region: CASSLGGAGGSYEQYF. For the CDR3, the DNA is TGTGCCAGCAGCTTAGGCGGAGCGGGAGGTTCCTACGAGCAGTACTTC.

The genes are TRBV18 and TRBJ2-7; a possible D gene is TRBD2 (5 bases). There are 13 residues in the CDR3. The germline V gene has CDR1 KGHSH and CDR2 LQKENI. Trimming removed 2 bases from V and 5 bases from J, with 10 bases in between. CDR3 sequence: CASSPEGVHEQYF. DNA of the CDR3: TGTGCCAGCTCACCAGAGGGAGTCCACGAGCAGTACTTC.

This clone is a singleton in its sample. V usage is TRBV29-1 and J usage is TRBJ2-3; a weak D match, TRBD2 (6 bases). V lost 4 bases, J lost 2 bases, and 10 bases lay in between. CDR3 length equals 13 residues. Germline CDR1 SQVTM, CDR2 ANQGSEA. The CDR3 region has the DNA TGCAGCGTTGGACGGGGGTTCACAGATACGCAGTATTTT. Its translation: CSVGRGFTDTQYF.